This TCR beta chain was sequenced in a study of T cell responses to AZD1222 COVID-19 vaccine. Study observations and caveats: With two AZD1222 doses given, Spike-specific TCR breadth and depth both rose.

As for this clone: Its antigen is as yet unknown.

CDR1 SGHDN and CDR2 FVKESK come from the germline V gene. The ends were cut back, 2 bases at V and 6 bases at J, with 10 bases in the middle. The length of the CDR3 is 14 residues. Libraries were prepared by immunoSEQ multiplex PCR; TCRdb keeps only in-frame clonotypes and omits some of them. The table includes over 150,000 clones, 90% to 95% detected once. This receptor was obtained from an adult who received the MenACWY meningococcal vaccine as a control. The starting material was peripheral blood, obtained 28 days after the second dose of the MenACWY control vaccine. The rearrangement links TRBV14 to TRBJ2-2; a weak D match, TRBD1 (5 bases). The CDR3 loop is CASSQHRQSGELFF. The CDR3 DNA follows: TGTGCCAGCAGCCAACATCGACAGTCCGGGGAGCTGTTTTTT.